This T cell receptor (beta chain) was observed in a study of radiotherapy plus CTLA-4 blockade in lung cancer. Study-wide background: Disease control was seen in 30% to 35% of patients, objective responses in roughly 17%.

Chemo-refractory metastatic non-small-cell lung cancer patients were treated with focal radiation plus CTLA-4 blockade with ipilimumab. This clone qualifies as medium-sized. Its specificity is unknown. Trimming cost V 4 bases and J 7 bases, with 15 bases left between them. Germline CDR1 SGHNT, CDR2 YYREEE (reference sequence). The CDR3 consists of 14 residues. The table came from immunoSEQ multiplex PCR; TCRdb's copy has only in-frame clones and leaves some out. The profile covers more than 100,000 clones, with approximately 90% appearing a single time and more than 6.5% taken by the ten largest. Findings and caveats of the study: Response was reportedly best predicted by early blood T cell clone dynamics, with interferon-beta. Among blood TCR repertoires after radiotherapy plus ipilimumab, tumor-derived clones expanded.

The chain recombines TRBV5-4 with TRBJ2-1; possible D gene TRBD2, 6 bases. The material was peripheral blood, obtained from a patient treated with radiotherapy plus ipilimumab. This clonotype originated in a human donor with non-small cell lung cancer that progressed on radiotherapy plus ipilimumab. This chain's CDR3 is CASSESRGTNEQFF. DNA of the CDR3: TGTGCCAGCAGCGAGTCCCGCGGGACTAATGAGCAGTTCTTC.